The 10 T cell receptor beta chains presented below share a single source sample, sequenced in a study of T cells in Graves' hyperthyroidism and ophthalmopathy. Regions amplified from RNA transcripts were the TCR beta CDR3 regions. The HTBI primer set drove a first-round RT-PCR of the TCR CDR3. One entry per CDR3 protein, called by TCRdb with MiXCR from the multiplex PCR reads. The sample lists about 680,000 distinct CDR3 sequences; around a third were seen once. The sample taken for sequencing was blood. These receptors were taken from a woman between 35 and 50 years old with Graves' hyperthyroidism.

This clonotype was detected many times. The J gene is TRBJ1-3, the V gene TRBV19; D is ambiguous. The CDR3 extends over 15 amino acids. Germline V gives CDR1 LNHDA, CDR2 SQIVND (reference sequence). The germline V and J ends were trimmed by 10 bases and 0 bases, with 16 bases remaining between them. In nucleotides, the CDR3 is TGTGCCACCCAAGTGACGCTAAGCTCTGGAAACACCATATATTTT. Translated: CATQVTLSSGNTIYF.

This chain connects TRBV6-5 to TRBJ2-2; D is unresolved. The CDR3 consists of 16 residues. CDR1 MNHEY and CDR2 SVGAGI come from the germline V gene. Trimming pared 2 bases from V and 7 bases from J, leaving 17 bases between. Here the CDR3 reads CASSYPWVDYFGELFF. The CDR3, as DNA: TGTGCCAGCAGTTACCCTTGGGTGGATTATTTCGGGGAGCTGTTTTTT.

The chain links TRBV9 to TRBJ2-2; 11 bases agree with TRBD2. The CDR3 covers 17 residues. The J segment lost 3 bases and the V segment lost 5 bases, leaving 9 bases of the junction unmatched. CDR1 is SGDLS, CDR2 YYNGEE, per germline. In DNA form, the CDR3 reads TGTGCCAGCAGTTTATTGGGGACTAGCGGAGACACCGGGGAGCTGTTTTTT. Its protein is CASSLLGTSGDTGELFF.

To note about this clonotype: Sequence at one end of the junction differs from germline and may be a read error. DNA of the CDR3: TGTGCCAGCAGTGCCCGGGGACAGGGGGCAGAAGAGCAGTACTTC. Protein sequence: CASSARGQGAEEQYF. The chain employs TRBV10-3 and TRBJ2-7; 12 nucleotides line up with TRBD1. The CDR3 length is 15 residues. CDR1 is ENHRY, CDR2 SYGVKD, per germline.

This clonotype has at least ten counts. CDR3 loop: CSAEDSSGANVLTF. CDR3 coding DNA: TGCAGTGCAGAGGACAGCTCTGGGGCCAACGTCCTGACTTTC. This sequence joins TRBV20-1 and TRBJ2-6; D is perhaps TRBD1 (6 bases). V shed 6 bases and J shed 0 bases, with 9 bases lying between them. This CDR3 is 14 amino acids long. CDR1 DFQATT and CDR2 SNEGSKA come from the germline V gene (reference sequence).

This clonotype was picked up many times. This sequence joins TRBV7-8 and TRBJ2-6; D remains ambiguous. CDR1 SGHVS and CDR2 FQNEAQ come from the germline V gene. This CDR3 has 17 residues. The germline V and J ends were trimmed by 7 bases and 0 bases, with 16 bases remaining between them. As DNA, the CDR3 is TGTGCCAGCAACCCTCTAAGAACGACCTCTGGGGCCAACGTCCTGACTTTC. This gives the protein CASNPLRTTSGANVLTF. The full variable domain, in which reference TRBV7-8 and TRBJ2-6 provide the parts outside the CDR3, is GAGVSQSPRYKVAKRGQDVALRCDPISGHVSLFWYQQALGQGPEFLTYFQNEAQLDKSGLPSDRFFAERPEGSVSTLKIQRTQQEDSAVYLCASNPLRTTSGANVLTFGAGSRLTVL.

Comments on this clonotype: A much larger clone differs from this one at a single base, so this may be a read error. This sequence joins TRBV2 and TRBJ1-6, with D tentatively TRBD1 (5 bases). The CDR3 has 14 amino acids. From germline, CDR1 is SNHLY and CDR2 FYNNEI. V lost 6 bases and J 10 bases, leaving 16 bases between the germline ends. The CDR3 DNA sequence: TGTGCCAGCAGCCAAAACCAAGAGGGGTCACCCCTCCACTTT. Translating it yields CASSQNQEGSPLHF. The variable domain in full, completed from reference TRBV2 and TRBJ1-6, reads EPEVTQTPSHQVTQMGQEVILRCVPISNHLYFYWYRQILGQKVEFLVSFYNNEISEKSEIFDDQFSVERPDGSNFTLKIRSTKLEDSAMYFCASSQNQEGSPLHFGNGTRLTVT.

The V gene is TRBV19, the J gene TRBJ2-2; 11 bases line up with TRBD2. Trimming removed 1 base from V and 6 bases from J; junction bases left unmatched: 7. From germline, CDR1 is LNHDA and CDR2 SQIVND (reference sequence). This CDR3 region has 17 residues. CDR3 in amino acids: CASSIGHSGRAAGELFF. Written as DNA, the CDR3 is TGTGCCAGTAGTATAGGGCATAGCGGGAGGGCCGCCGGGGAGCTGTTTTTT.

In its sample, this clonotype was seen a few times. V gene TRBV7-9 combines with J gene TRBJ2-3; D tentatively reads TRBD1 or TRBD2 (6 bases each). CDR1 SEHNR and CDR2 FQNEAQ come from the germline V gene (reference sequence). The CDR3 runs to 15 residues. V was cut by 7 bases and J by 2 bases, with 16 bases left in between. This CDR3 is CASTLGGGTTDTQYF. In DNA form, the CDR3 reads TGTGCCAGCACCCTAGGAGGGGGGACCACAGATACGCAGTATTTT.

The chain couples TRBV19 to TRBJ1-5, with D unresolved. Deletions cut 1 base from V and 7 bases from J, with 8 bases between. The germline V gene encodes CDR1 LNHDA and CDR2 SQIVND (reference sequence). CDR3 length equals 13 residues. CDR3 in amino acids: CASSIGGEQPQHF. The DNA of the CDR3 is TGTGCCAGTAGTATAGGTGGTGAACAGCCCCAGCATTTT. The whole variable domain, filled in from reference TRBV19 and TRBJ1-5, reads DGGITQSPKYLFRKEGQNVTLSCEQNLNHDAMYWYRQDPGQGLRLIYYSQIVNDFQKGDIAEGYSVSREKKESFPLTVTSAQKNPTAFYLCASSIGGEQPQHFGDGTRLSIL.